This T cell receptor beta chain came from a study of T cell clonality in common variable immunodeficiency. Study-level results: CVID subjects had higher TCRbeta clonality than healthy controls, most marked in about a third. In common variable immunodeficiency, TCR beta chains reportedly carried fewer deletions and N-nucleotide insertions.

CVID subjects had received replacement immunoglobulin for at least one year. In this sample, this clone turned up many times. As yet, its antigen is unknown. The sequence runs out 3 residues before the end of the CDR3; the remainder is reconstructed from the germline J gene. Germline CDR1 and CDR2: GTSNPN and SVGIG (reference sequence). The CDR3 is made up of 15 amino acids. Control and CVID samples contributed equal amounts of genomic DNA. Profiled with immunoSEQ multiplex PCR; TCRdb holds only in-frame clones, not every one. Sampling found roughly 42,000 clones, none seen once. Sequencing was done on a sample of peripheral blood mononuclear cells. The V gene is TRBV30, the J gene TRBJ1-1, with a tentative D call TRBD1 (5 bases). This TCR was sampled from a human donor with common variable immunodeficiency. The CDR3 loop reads CAWSVVAGVVFEAFF. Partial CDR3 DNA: TGTGCCTGGTCGGTGGTGGCGGGGGTCGTGTTTGAG.